These 13 T cell receptor beta chains share one sample of origin, sequenced in a study of CXCR3-negative and CXCR3-positive naive CD8 T cells. 5' RACE that incorporated UMI labels was used to prepare the TRB cDNA libraries. Reprocessing the 5' RACE reads, TCRdb reports a single entry for every CDR3 protein and omits DNA. This listing includes more than 45,000 distinct CDR3 sequences. Sequencing was carried out using memory CD8+ T cells from blood. The receptors here all came from a human donor in good health. Some clones in this sample may be carry-over from other donors' samples.

The V call is TRBV23-1, the J call TRBJ2-7; TCRdb proposes TRBD2, but this gene call is untestable without DNA. TRBV23-1 is recorded as an ORF, its role being uncertain. The CDR3 covers 20 residues. CDR3: CASSPNGSPLLAGLPYEQYF.

V gene TRBV29-1 combines with J gene TRBJ2-3; TCRdb designates TRBD2, a call that cannot be tested without DNA. The CDR3 has 16 residues. Germline V gives CDR1 SQVTM, CDR2 ANQGSEA. CDR3 loop: CSVERSRELSTDTQYF.

The chain carries TRBV19 and TRBJ2-7. CDR1 and CDR2 (germline): LNHDA, SQIVND (reference sequence). The CDR3 covers 14 residues. CDR3 residues: CASSADAFSYEQYF.

This chain connects TRBV29-1 to TRBJ2-3. The CDR3 is made up of 13 amino acids. Germline V CDR1 and CDR2: SQVTM, ANQGSEA. The CDR3 is CSENSPDTDTQYF.

V usage is TRBV27 and J usage is TRBJ2-5; TCRdb indicates TRBD2, and absent DNA this call remains unverified. CDR1 is MNHEY and CDR2 is SMNVEV in the germline V gene (reference sequence). The length of the CDR3 is 17 residues. CDR3 amino acids: CASSLTAPSGGAETQYF.

The chain links TRBV4-3 to TRBJ2-7. Looked up from germline, CDR1 is LGHNA and CDR2 is YSLEER. The CDR3 runs to 13 residues. CDR3 loop: CASSQDRPYEQYF.

The chain has TRBV28 and TRBJ1-1; without DNA, the TCRdb call of TRBD1 cannot be checked. Germline CDR1 MDHEN, CDR2 SYDVKM. The CDR3 sequence is 14 residues long. The CDR3 sequence: CASSSLQGLAEAFF.

V usage is TRBV6-5 and J usage is TRBJ1-4. This CDR3 has 17 amino acids. The germline gives CDR1 MNHEY, CDR2 SVGAGI. CDR3 sequence: CASSYLSGFVPNEKLFF.

The chain employs TRBV4-3 and TRBJ2-1. CDR1 and CDR2 (germline): LGHNA, YSLEER. The CDR3 sequence is 13 residues long. CDR3 amino acids: CASSPHFRGEQFF.

V usage is TRBV29-1 and J usage is TRBJ1-2; there is no DNA to check the TCRdb D call of TRBD1. Germline V lookup: CDR1 SQVTM, CDR2 ANQGSEA. The CDR3 consists of 14 residues. This CDR3 is CSALVGTGVDGYTF. Variable domain in full (rest from reference TRBV29-1 and TRBJ1-2): SAVISQKPSRDICQRGTSLTIQCQVDSQVTMMFWYRQQPGQSLTLIATANQGSEATYESGFVIDKFPISRPNLTFSTLTVSNMSPEDSSIYLCSALVGTGVDGYTFGSGTRLTVV.

The rearrangement joins TRBV7-8 to TRBJ1-2. Germline CDR1 is SGHVS and CDR2 is FQNEAQ. The CDR3 length is 13 residues. CDR3 residues: CASSLVGLPGYTF.

The chain links TRBV29-1 to TRBJ2-7; TCRdb returns TRBD1, unconfirmable since there is no DNA. CDR3 size: 12 residues. The germline V gene has CDR1 SQVTM and CDR2 ANQGSEA. Here the CDR3 reads CSARDRSYEQYF.

The genes are TRBV4-1 and TRBJ2-4; TCRdb lists TRBD1, though no DNA is available to test this call. This CDR3 is built from 15 residues. The V gene's germline CDR1 is MGHRA and CDR2 YSYEKL. The CDR3 spells CASSQVEGALNIQYF.